Listed below are T cell receptor beta chains from one sample, sequenced in a study of a mutant IDH1 vaccine in newly diagnosed glioma. Their recognized antigens are unknown. Here immunoSEQ multiplex PCR was the method, and the copy in TCRdb shows in-frame clones only, minus some. The data hold roughly 42,000 clones, with approximately 85% observed a single time. The input for sequencing was PBMCs, taken from a glioma patient whose treatment included an IDH1 peptide vaccine. Receptor source: a man aged 35-49 years with glioma. The CDR3 runs from the conserved cysteine through the conserved F or W. The D gene is left open where the match is weak. A row's size may be missing; if present it is once, few, many or a size class.

d_gene | abundance | j_gene | v_gene | CDR3nt | CDR3aa
- | - | TRBJ2-7 | TRBV19 | TGTGCCAGTAGTCTAGGTTCCGTTCCCTACGAGCAGTACTTC | CASSLGSVPYEQYF
- | - | TRBJ2-2 | TRBV6-5 | TGTGCCAGCAGTTACTCGGGGACAAGCAACACCGGGGAGCTGTTTTTT | CASSYSGTSNTGELFF
- | - | TRBJ1-2 | TRBV4-3 | TGCGCCAGCAGCCAAGATCTTGGGCCCACAAGGGTTGGCTACACCTTC | CASSQDLGPTRVGYTF
- | - | TRBJ2-7 | TRBV7-9 | TGTGCCAGCAGCCTCGTCACTGACGACTACGAGCAGTACTTC | CASSLVTDDYEQYF
TRBD1 | - | TRBJ2-7 | TRBV6-5 | TGTGCCAGCAGTCCAGGGGGCCAGGGCTTATACGAGCAGTACTTC | CASSPGGQGLYEQYF
TRBD2 | - | TRBJ2-1 | TRBV7-2 | TGTGCCAGCAGCCCCCTAGCGGTATTAAGAAATGAGCAGTTCTTC | CASSPLAVLRNEQFF
- | few | TRBJ2-1 | TRBV4-2 | TGTGCCAGCAGCCAAGATAGGGGTGGGGCTAGCTCCTACAATGAGCAGTTCTTC | CASSQDRGGASSYNEQFF
TRBD1 | - | TRBJ2-2 | TRBV19 | TGTGCCAGTAGTTCCCGACAGGGCGTCGTCACCGGGGAGCTGTTTTTT | CASSSRQGVVTGELFF
- | - | TRBJ2-3 | TRBV11-2 | TGTGCCAGCAGCCCCAGTCCGACTGTGGCGCAGTATTTT | CASSPSPTVAQYF
- | few | TRBJ1-4 | TRBV4-2 | TGTGCCAGCAGAGAGGGACGAGGGGGTATGAGTGAAAAACTGTTTTTT | CASREGRGGMSEKLFF
TRBD2 | - | TRBJ2-5 | TRBV5-6 | TGTGCCAGCTACAGGACTAGCGGACCCCGAGGGAAGGAGACCCAGTACTTC | CASYRTSGPRGKETQYF
- | - | TRBJ2-1 | TRBV29-1 | TGCAGCGTTCAGGGTTACAATGAGCAGTTCTTC | CSVQGYNEQFF
- | - | TRBJ2-7 | TRBV2 | TGTGCCAGCAGTGGATATGCGGGCTCCTACGAGCAGTACTTC | CASSGYAGSYEQYF
- | - | TRBJ2-1 | TRBV21-1 | TGTGCCAGCAGCAACCTAGGGGGCCATGAGAGTGAGCAGTTCTTC | CASSNLGGHESEQFF
TRBD1 | few | TRBJ1-6 | TRBV27 | TGTGCCAGCACAGGGGGGAGAGGAATTAATTCACCCCTCCACTTT | CASTGGRGINSPLHF
TRBD1 | - | TRBJ1-2 | TRBV27 | TGTGCCAGCAGACTTTCCGACAGGGCGGGCTACACCTTC | CASRLSDRAGYTF
- | - | TRBJ1-5 | TRBV6-6 | TGTGCCAGCAGTTACTCCACGGGTAGCAATCAGCCCCAGCATTTT | CASSYSTGSNQPQHF
- | once | TRBJ2-7 | TRBV7-9 | TGTGCCAGCAGCTTGAGCAACTACGAGCAGTACTTC | CASSLSNYEQYF
TRBD1 | - | TRBJ1-3 | TRBV25-1 | TGTGCCAGCAGTCCATGGGACAGGGGATCTGGAAACACCATATATTTT | CASSPWDRGSGNTIYF
- | - | TRBJ2-7 | TRBV10-3 | TGTGCCATCAGTGACCTCTTGGAGCAGTACTTC | CAISDLLEQYF
- | - | TRBJ2-7 | TRBV7-3 | TGTGCCAGCAGCTCGGCCCCAGCAGGCGAGCAGTACTTC | CASSSAPAGEQYF
- | - | TRBJ1-3 | TRBV9 | TGTGCCAGCAGCGTATCCGGGCAGGGACCAAACACCATATATTTT | CASSVSGQGPNTIYF
TRBD2 | - | TRBJ2-7 | TRBV4-2 | TGTGCCAGCAGCCAAGACCCCGGACTAGCGGGAAGGAACGAGCAGTACTTC | CASSQDPGLAGRNEQYF
TRBD2 | - | TRBJ2-7 | TRBV19 | TGTGCCAGTGTGAAGGCGGGAGGTTACGAGCAGTACTTC | CASVKAGGYEQYF
TRBD2 | - | TRBJ2-1 | TRBV5-1 | TGCGCCAGCAGCTCTCTAGCGGGAGCGGGGAATGAGCAGTTCTTC | CASSSLAGAGNEQFF
TRBD2 | - | TRBJ2-7 | TRBV27 | TGTGCCAGCAGTTTCCGGACTAGCCTTCCCGAGCAGTACTTC | CASSFRTSLPEQYF
- | - | TRBJ1-2 | TRBV27 | TGTGCCAGCAGTCCCCCCGGTGGCAACTATGGCTACACCTTC | CASSPPGGNYGYTF
- | - | TRBJ2-1 | TRBV19 | TGTGCCAGTAGTACCGGGGGGCTCAATGAGCAGTTCTTC | CASSTGGLNEQFF
TRBD1 | - | TRBJ1-5 | TRBV27 | TGTGCCAGCAGTTCCGACAGGGTAGGGGGCAATCAGCCCCAGCATTTT | CASSSDRVGGNQPQHF
- | - | TRBJ2-6 | TRBV7-9 | TGTGCCAGCAGCTTAATGGTTGGGGCCAACGTCCTGACTTTC | CASSLMVGANVLTF
- | few | TRBJ1-5 | TRBV19 | TGTGCCAGTAGGACCCAGCCCCAGCATTTT | CASRTQPQHF
- | - | TRBJ2-1 | TRBV6-5 | TGTGCCAGCAGTTCTCCGAGGGTGTCAGGTGAGCAGTTCTTC | CASSSPRVSGEQFF
TRBD1 | few | TRBJ1-1 | TRBV19 | TGTGCCAGTAGTATCCGGACAGGGAGAGACACTGAAGCTTTCTTT | CASSIRTGRDTEAFF
TRBD2 | - | TRBJ2-3 | TRBV5-8 | TGTGCCAGCAGCCCAGCGGGAGAGTTCACAGATACGCAGTATTTT | CASSPAGEFTDTQYF
TRBD2 | few | TRBJ2-7 | TRBV5-1 | TGCGCCAGCAACGGCGGGAGGGGAGCCTACGAGCAGTACTTC | CASNGGRGAYEQYF
- | - | TRBJ1-1 | TRBV18 | TGTGCCAGCTCCAGAACCAAAGGGCCTGAAGCTTTCTTT | CASSRTKGPEAFF
TRBD2 | - | TRBJ2-3 | TRBV19 | TGTGCCAGTAGGAGAGCGGGAGGGGGTGGCGCAGATACGCAGTATTTT | CASRRAGGGGADTQYF
- | - | TRBJ2-3 | TRBV27 | TGTGCCGCCGGTTTCGGGGGGCGTGGAGATACGCAGTATTTT | CAAGFGGRGDTQYF
- | - | TRBJ2-7 | TRBV7-7 | TGTGCTAGCAGCTTGTTGTTGTCCCCTCTCTACGAGCAGTACTTC | CASSLLLSPLYEQYF
TRBD1 | - | TRBJ2-2 | TRBV6-1 | TGTGCCAGCAGTGCCCGCTTTGGGACAGGGACCGGGGAGCTGTTTTTT | CASSARFGTGTGELFF
- | - | TRBJ1-1 | TRBV7-8 | TGTGCCAGCAGCTTAATTTCCGGGGGCACTGAAGCTTTCTTT | CASSLISGGTEAFF
- | - | TRBJ2-7 | TRBV4-3 | TGCGCCAGCAGCTATGGGAAGTCCTACGAGCAGTACTTC | CASSYGKSYEQYF
TRBD2 | - | TRBJ2-5 | TRBV6-1 | TGTGCCAGCAGTGAACTGGGACTAGGAGAGACCCAGTACTTC | CASSELGLGETQYF
TRBD1 | - | TRBJ2-7 | TRBV5-6 | TGTGCCAGCAGCAGGACAGGGCCCTACGAGCAGTACTTC | CASSRTGPYEQYF
- | - | TRBJ2-2 | TRBV19 | TGTGCCAGTAGCCGAAGAAGCTGGAACACCGGGGAGCTGTTTTTT | CASSRRSWNTGELFF
- | - | TRBJ1-1 | TRBV7-6 | TGTGCCAGCAGCTCTTTACAGGTGATGAACACTGAAGCTTTCTTT | CASSSLQVMNTEAFF
- | - | TRBJ1-3 | TRBV7-2 | TGTGCCAGCAGCTACGACAGAAGCTCTGGAAACACCATATATTTT | CASSYDRSSGNTIYF
- | - | TRBJ2-1 | TRBV5-1 | TGCGCCAGCAGCTTATGGGCCAACTCCTACAATGAGCAGTTCTTC | CASSLWANSYNEQFF
- | - | TRBJ2-1 | TRBV4-1 | TGCGCCAGCAGCCAAGTCGGGGGTTACAATGAGCAGTTCTTC | CASSQVGGYNEQFF